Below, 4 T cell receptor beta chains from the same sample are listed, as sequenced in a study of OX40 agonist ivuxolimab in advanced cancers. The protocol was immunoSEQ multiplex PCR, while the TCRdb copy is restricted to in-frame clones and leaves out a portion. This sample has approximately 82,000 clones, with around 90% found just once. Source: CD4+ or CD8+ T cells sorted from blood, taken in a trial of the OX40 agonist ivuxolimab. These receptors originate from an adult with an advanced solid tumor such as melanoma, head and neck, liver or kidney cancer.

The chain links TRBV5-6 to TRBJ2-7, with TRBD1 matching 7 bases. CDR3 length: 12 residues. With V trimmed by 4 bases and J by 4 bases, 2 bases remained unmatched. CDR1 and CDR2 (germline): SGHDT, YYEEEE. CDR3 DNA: TGTGCCAGCAGCCTGGACAGGTACGAGCAGTACTTC. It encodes CASSLDRYEQYF.

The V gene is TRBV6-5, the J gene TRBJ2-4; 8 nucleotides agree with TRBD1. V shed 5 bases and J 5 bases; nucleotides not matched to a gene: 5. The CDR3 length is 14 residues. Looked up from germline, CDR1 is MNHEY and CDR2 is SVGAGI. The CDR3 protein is CASSQPGQENIQYF. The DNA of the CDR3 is TGTGCCAGCAGTCAACCGGGACAGGAAAACATTCAGTACTTC.

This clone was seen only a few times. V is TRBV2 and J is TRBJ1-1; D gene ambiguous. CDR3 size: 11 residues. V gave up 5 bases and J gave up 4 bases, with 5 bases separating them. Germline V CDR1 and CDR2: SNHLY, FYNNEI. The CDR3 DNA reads TGTGCCAGCAGTAGGGCCACTGAAGCTTTCTTT. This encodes CASSRATEAFF. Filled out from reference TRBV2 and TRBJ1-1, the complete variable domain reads EPEVTQTPSHQVTQMGQEVILRCVPISNHLYFYWYRQILGQKVEFLVSFYNNEISEKSEIFDDQFSVERPDGSNFTLKIRSTKLEDSAMYFCASSRATEAFFGQGTRLTVV.

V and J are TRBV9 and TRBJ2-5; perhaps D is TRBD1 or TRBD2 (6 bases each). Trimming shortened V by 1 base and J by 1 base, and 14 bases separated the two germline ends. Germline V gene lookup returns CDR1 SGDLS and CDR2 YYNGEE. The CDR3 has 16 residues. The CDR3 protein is CASSVRGEFPQETQYF. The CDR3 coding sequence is TGTGCCAGCAGCGTAAGGGGGGAATTTCCCCAAGAGACCCAGTACTTC.